Only a few counts were recorded for the clone carrying this TCR beta chain. V lost 1 base to trimming and J lost 3 bases; unmatched junction nucleotides: 9. CDR1 is KGHSH, CDR2 LQKENI, per germline. The length of the CDR3 is 17 residues. This record belongs to a study of T cells in Graves' hyperthyroidism and ophthalmopathy. Amplification targeted TCR beta CDR3 regions from RNA transcripts. Using the HTBI primer set, a first-round RT-PCR was run on the TCR CDR3. TCRdb re-called the multiplex PCR reads with MiXCR, one entry per CDR3 protein. The sample lists about 600,000 distinct CDR3 sequences, around 14% occurring once.

Sequenced sample: blood. The chain couples TRBV18 to TRBJ1-2, with 9 bases fitting TRBD1. The receptor was derived from a young woman with Graves' ophthalmopathy. The CDR3 is CASSPRDREFWDYGYTF. The CDR3, as DNA: TGTGCCAGCTCACCACGGGACAGGGAGTTTTGGGACTATGGCTACACCTTC.